These 32 T cell receptor beta chains share one sample of origin, sequenced in a study of cytomegalovirus exposure and HLA in healthy donors. PCR used 60 Vbeta primers and 13 Jbeta primers. Clones were read by immunoSEQ multiplex PCR, and TCRdb kept only the in-frame ones, dropping some. Here the sample spans about 150,000 clones, 82% being singletons. Material for sequencing was PBMCs. These receptors all stem from a woman aged 45 to 65 in good health and CMV-seropositive.

The gene calls are TRBV7-8 and TRBJ2-3, with D hard to call. This CDR3 comprises 12 residues. V dropped 4 bases and J dropped 3 bases, with 5 bases sitting between them. Germline assignment: CDR1 SGHVS and CDR2 FQNEAQ. CDR3 residues: CASSSRTDTQYF. The DNA for the CDR3 is TGTGCCAGCAGCTCCCGGACAGATACGCAGTATTTT. Looking up the rest from reference TRBV7-8 and TRBJ2-3 gives the full variable domain: GAGVSQSPRYKVAKRGQDVALRCDPISGHVSLFWYQQALGQGPEFLTYFQNEAQLDKSGLPSDRFFAERPEGSVSTLKIQRTQQEDSAVYLCASSSRTDTQYFGPGTRLTVL.

The rearrangement links TRBV10-3 to TRBJ2-3; 11 nucleotides agree with TRBD2. The germline CDR1 and CDR2 sequences are ENHRY and SYGVKD. CDR3 size: 17 residues. The V and J ends lost 2 bases and 5 bases, in that order; junction bases with no gene match: 9. The CDR3 DNA is TGTGCCATCAGTGAGAAACTAGCGGGGGCCGGGGGAGATACGCAGTATTTT. This gives the protein CAISEKLAGAGGDTQYF.

Turning to this clone: Other DNA sequences from this sample encode an identical CDR3 as well. The chain joins TRBV29-1 to TRBJ2-7, with 10 bases aligning to TRBD1. The CDR3 consists of 13 residues. Germline V gene sequence: CDR1 SQVTM, CDR2 ANQGSEA. The junction had 1 base not matched to a gene; V was cut back by 5 bases and J by 0 bases. CDR3 sequence: CSVRTGGSYEQYF. CDR3 in DNA: TGCAGCGTTCGGACAGGGGGCTCCTACGAGCAGTACTTC.

This clone was seen a few times. The chain employs TRBV2 and TRBJ2-3, with a tentative D call TRBD1 (6 bases). The germline V and J ends were trimmed by 7 bases and 4 bases, with 21 bases remaining between them. Germline-derived CDR1 and CDR2 are SNHLY and FYNNEI. This CDR3 region has 16 residues. The CDR3 loop is CASIPASQGPADTQYF. The DNA for the CDR3 is TGTGCCAGCATTCCCGCATCACAGGGTCCGGCAGATACGCAGTATTTT.

The chain couples TRBV18 to TRBJ1-6, with D possibly TRBD1 on 6 matching bases. The CDR3 extends over 15 amino acids. Germline V gene lookup returns CDR1 KGHSH and CDR2 LQKENI. V was cut by 2 bases and J by 9 bases, with 14 bases left in between. CDR3 nucleotides: TGTGCCAGCTCACCATCTGGGGGGGCAGGTTCACCCCTCCACTTT. It encodes CASSPSGGAGSPLHF.

This clone was seen a handful of times. This rearrangement joins TRBV5-6 to TRBJ2-1; unclear D gene. This CDR3 has 15 residues. Deletions cut 2 bases from V and 5 bases from J, with 14 bases between. The germline V gene has CDR1 SGHDT and CDR2 YYEEEE. CDR3 protein: CASSFEAFVDNEQFF. CDR3 DNA sequence: TGTGCCAGCAGCTTCGAGGCGTTTGTAGACAATGAGCAGTTCTTC.

This chain links TRBV19 with TRBJ1-5; the D is unclear. Per germline, CDR1 LNHDA and CDR2 SQIVND (reference sequence). The CDR3 has 14 residues. The V end was cut by 3 bases, the J end by 1 base, with 7 bases between. The CDR3 bases are TGTGCCAGTAGTATGGCCATAAGCAATCAGCCCCAGCATTTT. This gives the protein CASSMAISNQPQHF.

The V and J genes are TRBV6-1 and TRBJ1-1; TRBD1 might be the D (6 bases). Per germline, CDR1 MNHNS and CDR2 SASEGT. CDR3 length: 14 amino acids. V was trimmed by 4 bases and J by 4 bases, leaving 13 bases between them. The CDR3 DNA reads TGTGCCAGCAGTGCCCTTTCAGGGGCCACTGAAGCTTTCTTT. Translated, it gives CASSALSGATEAFF.

The gene calls are TRBV5-1 and TRBJ2-7, with TRBD1 identical over 9 bases. After removal of 8 bases from V and 3 bases from J, the junction contained 9 bases not matched to a gene. The CDR3 length is 14 residues. Germline assignment: CDR1 SGHRS and CDR2 YFSETQ. This CDR3 reads CASKTGQGIYEQYF. The CDR3 DNA follows: TGCGCCAGTAAAACGGGACAGGGAATCTACGAGCAGTACTTC. The full variable domain, its missing parts supplied by reference TRBV5-1 and TRBJ2-7, is KAGVTQTPRYLIKTRGQQVTLSCSPISGHRSVSWYQQTPGQGLQFLFEYFSETQRNKGNFPGRFSGRQFSNSRSEMNVSTLELGDSALYLCASKTGQGIYEQYFGPGTRLTVT.

The genes are TRBV30 and TRBJ2-5; D is possibly TRBD1 (7 bases). The J call could be wrong; TRBJ2-7 is a better fit for the DNA end. This CDR3 has 15 amino acids. Germline values: CDR1 GTSNPN, CDR2 SVGIG (reference sequence). The CDR3 DNA is TGTGCCTGGAGTGCCTTGCCCAGGGGGGCCTACGAGCAGTACTTC. Amino acid sequence: CAWSALPRGAYEQYF.

V is TRBV7-8 and J is TRBJ2-3; 7 nucleotides align to TRBD2. The CDR3 runs 15 residues. V shed 2 bases and J 2 bases; nucleotides not matched to a gene: 4. Germline CDR1 is SGHVS and CDR2 is FQNEAQ. CDR3 bases: TGTGCCAGCAGCTTAAGGCGGGGGTACACAGATACGCAGTATTTT. Its protein product is CASSLRRGYTDTQYF.

In this sample, this clone turned up once. J is TRBJ1-2 and V is TRBV5-1; 10 positions match TRBD1. In germline, CDR1 is SGHRS, CDR2 YFSETQ. This CDR3 has 17 residues. V trimming: 1 base; J trimming: 0 bases; junction bases outside the gene matches: 6. The CDR3 sequence: CASSLLAGQGTNYGYTF. CDR3 nucleotide sequence: TGCGCCAGCAGCTTGTTGGCGGGACAGGGGACTAACTATGGCTACACCTTC. Complete variable domain (other parts from reference TRBV5-1 and TRBJ1-2): KAGVTQTPRYLIKTRGQQVTLSCSPISGHRSVSWYQQTPGQGLQFLFEYFSETQRNKGNFPGRFSGRQFSNSRSEMNVSTLELGDSALYLCASSLLAGQGTNYGYTFGSGTRLTVV.

This clone was counted a single time. This chain links TRBV6-5 with TRBJ2-7; maybe TRBD1 (6 bases). Trimming cost V 6 bases and J 3 bases, with 12 bases left between them. This CDR3 comprises 13 residues. Germline lookup yields CDR1 MNHEY and CDR2 SVGAGI. CDR3: CASRTGDLYEQYF. Here the CDR3 DNA reads TGTGCCAGCAGGACAGGCGACCTCTACGAGCAGTACTTC.

The chain employs TRBV29-1 and TRBJ1-1; D gene unclear. Trimming shortened V by 6 bases and J by 4 bases, and 9 bases separated the two germline ends. Per the germline V gene, CDR1 is SQVTM and CDR2 is ANQGSEA. This CDR3 has 11 amino acids. DNA for the CDR3: TGCAGCGTGGGAGGGAGCACTGAAGCTTTCTTT. Translation gives CSVGGSTEAFF.

This clone was observed a few times. The chain joins TRBV13 to TRBJ2-2; D is unclear. CDR1 and CDR2 from the germline V gene are PRHDT and FYEKMQ (reference sequence). CDR3 length: 14 amino acids. The V end was cut by 1 base, the J end by 2 bases, with 5 bases between. CDR3 protein: CASSLDTNTGELFF. The CDR3 bases are TGTGCCAGCAGCTTAGACACCAACACCGGGGAGCTGTTTTTT.

This sequence joins TRBV2 and TRBJ1-6, with a possible D match to TRBD1 (5 bases). Germline CDR1 SNHLY, CDR2 FYNNEI. This CDR3 has 13 amino acids. Deletions cut 5 bases from V and 5 bases from J, with 7 bases between. CDR3 protein: CASSQGNNSPLHF. The CDR3 bases are TGTGCCAGCAGTCAGGGAAATAATTCACCCCTCCACTTT.

The chain employs TRBV7-9 and TRBJ2-3, with 15 bases fitting TRBD2. CDR3 length: 16 amino acids. J gave up 5 bases and V 5 bases, and 5 bases lay outside the gene matches. Per the germline V gene, CDR1 is SEHNR and CDR2 is FQNEAQ (reference sequence). This CDR3 is CASSGPGLAGGDTQYF. CDR3 sequence (DNA): TGTGCCAGCAGCGGCCCGGGACTAGCGGGGGGAGATACGCAGTATTTT.

V usage is TRBV28 and J usage is TRBJ1-1; possible D gene TRBD1, 5 bases. This CDR3 is 15 amino acids long. Germline assignment: CDR1 MDHEN and CDR2 SYDVKM. V lost 2 bases to trimming and J lost 1 base, with 11 bases between them. In DNA form, the CDR3 reads TGTGCCAGCAGTTTAGGGGCCAGGGCGAACACTGAAGCTTTCTTT. This sequence encodes CASSLGARANTEAFF.

The chain combines TRBV7-2 with TRBJ2-3; tentative D call: TRBD2 (5 bases). CDR1 and CDR2 from the germline V gene are SGHTA and FQGNSA. V was clipped by 2 bases and J by 1 base, with 10 bases between them. The CDR3 length is 15 residues. CDR3 DNA sequence: TGTGCCAGCAGCTTACGGGCGGGCCGCACAGATACGCAGTATTTT. Translated, it gives CASSLRAGRTDTQYF.

The CDR3 protein is CASSPGTGDQPQHF. The CDR3 region has the DNA TGTGCCAGCAGCCCTGGGACAGGGGATCAGCCCCAGCATTTT. The J gene is TRBJ1-5, the V gene TRBV27; 10 positions match TRBD1. Germline values: CDR1 MNHEY, CDR2 SMNVEV (reference sequence). The CDR3 is 14 amino acids. The trim removed 6 bases at V and 5 bases at J, leaving 4 bases unmatched.

This chain links TRBV10-3 with TRBJ1-2, with 7 bases aligning to TRBD1. The CDR3 covers 18 residues. Looked up from germline, CDR1 is ENHRY and CDR2 is SYGVKD. V lost 0 bases and J lost 0; bases outside the gene matches: 10. This CDR3 is CAISESPGGQNSNYGYTF. The CDR3 coding sequence is TGTGCCATCAGTGAGTCCCCAGGGGGACAGAATTCTAACTATGGCTACACCTTC.

The rearrangement links TRBV18 to TRBJ2-1, with 11 bases that match TRBD2. Germline V CDR1 and CDR2: KGHSH, LQKENI. The CDR3 extends over 16 amino acids. The V and J ends lost 3 bases and 0 bases, in that order; junction bases with no gene match: 1. The CDR3: CASSPLAGGSYNEQFF. The CDR3 DNA follows: TGTGCCAGCTCACCGCTAGCGGGGGGCTCCTACAATGAGCAGTTCTTC.

The chain links TRBV5-5 to TRBJ1-2; D is unclear. The germline gives CDR1 SGHKS, CDR2 YYEKEE (reference sequence). V was shortened by 4 bases and J by 4 bases, with 11 bases between the two germline ends. The CDR3 totals 13 residues. CDR3 residues: CASSLRESYGYTF. The DNA for the CDR3 is TGTGCCAGCAGCCTCCGAGAGAGCTATGGCTACACCTTC.

The CDR3 coding sequence is TGCGCCAGCAGCGAAAGCTCCGGCGGGGGAAACTACAATGAGCAGTTCTTC. Its translation is CASSESSGGGNYNEQFF. This chain uses TRBV4-3 with TRBJ2-1; 7 bases align to TRBD2. After removal of 5 bases from V and 3 bases from J, the junction contained 13 bases not matched to a gene. Germline CDR1 and CDR2: LGHNA and YSLEER. The CDR3 loop spans 17 amino acids.

The V gene is TRBV27, the J gene TRBJ1-1; tentative D call: TRBD1 (5 bases). V was clipped by 6 bases and J by 7 bases, with 9 bases between them. The CDR3 runs to 11 residues. In germline, CDR1 is MNHEY, CDR2 SMNVEV (reference sequence). The chain's CDR3 is CASSPGLEAFF. Written as DNA, the CDR3 is TGTGCCAGCAGCCCGGGACTTGAAGCTTTCTTT.

V gene TRBV5-6 combines with J gene TRBJ1-1, with a possible D match to TRBD1 (5 bases). Per the germline V gene, CDR1 is SGHDT and CDR2 is YYEEEE. The CDR3 consists of 14 residues. The germline V and J ends were trimmed by 4 bases and 7 bases, with 17 bases remaining between them. The CDR3 region has the DNA TGTGCCAGCAGCCCCGGGGACTTTCGTGGTGAAGCTTTCTTT. Its translation: CASSPGDFRGEAFF.

The chain couples TRBV15 to TRBJ2-1; D is undetermined. V was clipped by 7 bases and J by 7 bases, with 14 bases between them. CDR3 size: 13 residues. Per germline, CDR1 LNHNV and CDR2 YYDKDF (reference sequence). The CDR3 loop reads CATTGGRKNEQFF. The DNA for the CDR3 is TGTGCCACCACCGGCGGAAGAAAGAATGAGCAGTTCTTC.

This sequence joins TRBV30 and TRBJ1-2; D is possibly TRBD1 (5 bases). This CDR3 is 12 amino acids long. V was shortened by 3 bases and J by 5 bases, with 10 bases between the two germline ends. Germline CDR1 GTSNPN, CDR2 SVGIG (reference sequence). The CDR3 sequence: CAWSTRVYGYTF. CDR3 in DNA: TGTGCCTGGAGCACCAGGGTTTATGGCTACACCTTC.

The CDR3 reads CARRAGLFYEQYF. The DNA for the CDR3 is TGTGCCAGAAGGGCAGGGTTGTTCTACGAGCAGTACTTC. The chain joins TRBV7-5 to TRBJ2-7; no DNA check was done on the table's D call, TRBD1. TRBV7-5 is annotated as a pseudogene. The CDR3 is made up of 13 amino acids.

The chain has TRBV6-6 and TRBJ2-7, with D perhaps matching TRBD2 (5 bases). Trimming left V 2 bases short and J 6 bases short, with 14 bases between. CDR1 is MNHNY, CDR2 SVGAGI, per germline (reference sequence). The length of the CDR3 is 14 residues. The CDR3 protein is CASSYEDVDSEQYF. CDR3 DNA: TGTGCCAGCAGTTACGAGGACGTGGACTCCGAGCAGTACTTC.

This chain joins TRBV4-3 and TRBJ1-5; no firm D call. This CDR3 has 13 residues. From germline, CDR1 is LGHNA and CDR2 YSLEER. V shed 1 base and J shed 3 bases, with 4 bases lying between them. DNA of the CDR3: TGCGCCAGCAGCCAAGCCTTCAATCAGCCCCAGCATTTT. Its translation is CASSQAFNQPQHF.

In this sample, this clone turned up once. This chain links TRBV5-3 with TRBJ1-3; weak D call: TRBD1 (5 bases). TRBV5-3 is an ORF, with its function uncertain. CDR3 size: 14 residues. Between the trimmed V and J ends, which lost 5 bases and 4 bases, there was a span of 13 bases. In nucleotides, the CDR3 is TGTGCCAGAAGTGTCCGGGGGGGAGGAAACACCATATATTTT. It translates to CARSVRGGGNTIYF.